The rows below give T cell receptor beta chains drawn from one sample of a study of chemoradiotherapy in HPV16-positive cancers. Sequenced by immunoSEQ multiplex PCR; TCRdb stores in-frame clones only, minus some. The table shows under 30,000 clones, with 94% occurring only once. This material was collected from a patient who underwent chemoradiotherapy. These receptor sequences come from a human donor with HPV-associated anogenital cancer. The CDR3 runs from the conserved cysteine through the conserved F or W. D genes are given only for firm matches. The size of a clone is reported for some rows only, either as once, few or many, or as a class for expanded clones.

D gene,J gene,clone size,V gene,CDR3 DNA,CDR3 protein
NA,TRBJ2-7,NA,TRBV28,TGTGCCAGCAGTTTAATTCGGGCGGTATACTACGAGCAGTACTTC,CASSLIRAVYYEQYF
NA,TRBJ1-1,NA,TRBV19,TGTGCCAGTAGTATAGGCCGTCTGGCGAACACTGAAGCTTTCTTT,CASSIGRLANTEAFF
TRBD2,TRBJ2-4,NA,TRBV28,TGTGCCAGCAGTTCCTTTACCGGGGGGACTAGAGAAAACATTCAGTACTTC,CASSSFTGGTRENIQYF
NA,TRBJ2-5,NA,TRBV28,TGTGCCAGCAGTTTAGACAGGCGACAAGAGACCCAGTACTTC,CASSLDRRQETQYF
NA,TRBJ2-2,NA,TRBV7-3,TGTGCCAGCAGCTTATATCCGGCCAGCCAAACCGGGGAGCTGTTTTTT,CASSLYPASQTGELFF
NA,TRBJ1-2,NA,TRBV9,TGTGCCAGCAGCGTAGACGGGGGGGGTTACGACCAACACTATGGCTACACCTTC,CASSVDGGGYDQHYGYTF
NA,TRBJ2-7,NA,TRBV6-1,TGTGCCAGCGAAAGGGGATTGCCCTACGAGCAGTACTTC,CASERGLPYEQYF
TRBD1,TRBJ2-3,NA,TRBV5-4,TGTGCCAGCAGCTTTCCGCCGGGACAGGGGACAGATACGCAGTATTTT,CASSFPPGQGTDTQYF
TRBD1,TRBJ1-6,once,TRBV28,TGTGCCAGCAGTTTGGGACAGGGGGCTGTCTATAATTCACCCCTCCACTTT,CASSLGQGAVYNSPLHF
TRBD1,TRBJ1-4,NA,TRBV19,TGTGCCGGCGGACAGGGAGGCTCTGGAAAACTGTTTTTT,CAGGQGGSGKLFF
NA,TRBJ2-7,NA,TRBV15,TGTGCCACCAGCAGAGAAGGGCAGCTCCTAGTTAACGAGCAGTACTTC,CATSREGQLLVNEQYF
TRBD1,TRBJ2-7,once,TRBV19,TGTGCCAGTAGTAAGGGACAGGGGGGGTCCTACGAGCAGTACTTC,CASSKGQGGSYEQYF
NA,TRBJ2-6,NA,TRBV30,TGTGCCTGGAGTAGAGGCAACTCTGGGGCCAACGTCCTGACTTTC,CAWSRGNSGANVLTF
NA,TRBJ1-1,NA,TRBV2,TGTGCCAGCACCCTGGTACACACTGAAGCTTTCTTT,CASTLVHTEAFF
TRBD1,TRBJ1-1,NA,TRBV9,TGTGCCAGCAGCCCCAGGGGGGTGAACACTGAAGCTTTCTTT,CASSPRGVNTEAFF
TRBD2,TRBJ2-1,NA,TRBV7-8,TGTGCCAGCAGCTCTTGGGCTAGCGGCTATGGGGGTGAGCAGTTCTTC,CASSSWASGYGGEQFF
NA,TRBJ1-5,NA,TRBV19,TGTGCCAGTAGTCCAGGGGCTAATCAGCCCCAGCATTTT,CASSPGANQPQHF
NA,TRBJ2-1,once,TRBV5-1,TGCGCCAGCAGCTCAGGTGAAGGGGCAAATGAGCAGTTCTTC,CASSSGEGANEQFF
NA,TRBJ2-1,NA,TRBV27,TGTGCCAGCAGTTTATCGACAGGAAATGAGCAGTTCTTC,CASSLSTGNEQFF
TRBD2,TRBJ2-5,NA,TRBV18,TGTGCCAGCTCAGGGGACCAGCGGGGACCGGAGACCCAGTACTTC,CASSGDQRGPETQYF
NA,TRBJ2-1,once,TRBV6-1,TGTGCCAGCAGTGAACAGCCGGCGGCCAATGAGCAGTTCTTC,CASSEQPAANEQFF
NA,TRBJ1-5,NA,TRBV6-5,TGTGCCAGCAGTTACTCTCGCAGGGGAGGCCAGCCCCAGCATTTT,CASSYSRRGGQPQHF
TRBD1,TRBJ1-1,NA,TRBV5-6,TGTGCCAGCAGCTTGGGACAGGGATATACTGAAGCTTTCTTT,CASSLGQGYTEAFF
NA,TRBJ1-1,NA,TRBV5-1,TGCGCCAGCAGCGGAACAGGGTACACTGAAGCTTTCTTT,CASSGTGYTEAFF
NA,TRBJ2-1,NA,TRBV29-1,TGCAGCGGTGGGCAGGGTCTTAACAATGAGCAGTTCTTC,CSGGQGLNNEQFF
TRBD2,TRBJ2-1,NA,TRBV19,TGTGCCAGTAGTATAGGAGCGGGAGGGCGGTACAATGAGCAGTTCTTC,CASSIGAGGRYNEQFF
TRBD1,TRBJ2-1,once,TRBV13,TGTGCCAGCAGCTTAATTAAGAGAGGGGGACAGGGGGCGAGCTCCTACAATGAGCAGTTCTTC,CASSLIKRGGQGASSYNEQFF
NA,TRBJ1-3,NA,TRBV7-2,TGTGCCAGCAGCTTAAACGGTGGAAACACCATATATTTT,CASSLNGGNTIYF
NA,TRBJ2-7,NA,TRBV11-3,TGTGCCAGCAGCTTGGGGTCGGGCGAGCAGTACTTC,CASSLGSGEQYF
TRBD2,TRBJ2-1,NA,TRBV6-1,TGTGCCAGCAGTGAATGGGGACTAGCGGGGGACAATGAGCAGTTCTTC,CASSEWGLAGDNEQFF
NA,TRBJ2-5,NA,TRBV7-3,TGTGCCAGCAGCTTAACGGCCGGGACCCAGTACTTC,CASSLTAGTQYF
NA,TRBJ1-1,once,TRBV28,TGTGCCAGCAGAGCCCCAGGGGATACTGAAGCTTTCTTT,CASRAPGDTEAFF
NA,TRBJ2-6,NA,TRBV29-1,TGCAGCGTTGATGGGAGCTCTGGGGCCAACGTCCTGACTTTC,CSVDGSSGANVLTF
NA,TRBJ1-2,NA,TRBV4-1,TGCGCCAGCAGCCAGTCAGGCTGGGGGGCCTATGGCTACACCTTC,CASSQSGWGAYGYTF
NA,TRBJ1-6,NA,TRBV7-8,TGTGCCAGCAGCTCCGGACAGCATAATTCACCCCTCCACTTT,CASSSGQHNSPLHF
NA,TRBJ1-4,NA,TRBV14,TGTGCCAGCAGCCGCCGTGAGGGGTCCACAACTAATGAAAAACTGTTTTTT,CASSRREGSTTNEKLFF
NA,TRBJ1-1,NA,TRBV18,TGTGCCAGCTCACCACCGTCGAGAATGAACACTGAAGCTTTCTTT,CASSPPSRMNTEAFF
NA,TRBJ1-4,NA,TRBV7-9,TGTGCCAGCAGCCAATCTCGAAGCCCAGGTGGTGAAAAACTGTTTTTT,CASSQSRSPGGEKLFF
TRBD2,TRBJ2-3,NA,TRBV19,TGTGCCAGTAGTATACGGGGGGTAGGCACAGATACGCAGTATTTT,CASSIRGVGTDTQYF
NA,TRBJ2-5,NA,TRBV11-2,TGTGCCAGCAGCTTTGGGGGGACGGAGACCCAGTACTTC,CASSFGGTETQYF
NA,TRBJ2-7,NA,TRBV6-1,TGTGCCAGCAGTGAAGCGCGGGGTGGATCCTACGAGCAGTACTTC,CASSEARGGSYEQYF
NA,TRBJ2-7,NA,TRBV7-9,TGTGCCAGCAGCCCCCATACTTACGAGCAGTACTTC,CASSPHTYEQYF
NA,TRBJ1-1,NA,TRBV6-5,TGTGCCAGCAGTTACTCAATCATTAGGGGGAACACTGAAGCTTTCTTT,CASSYSIIRGNTEAFF
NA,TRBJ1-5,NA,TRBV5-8,TGTGCCAGCAGCTTTGCGAGGGATCAGCCCCAGCATTTT,CASSFARDQPQHF
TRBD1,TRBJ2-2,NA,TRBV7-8,TGTGCCAGCAGCCCGGTCGAGGGGGCGGACACCGGGGAGCTGTTTTTT,CASSPVEGADTGELFF
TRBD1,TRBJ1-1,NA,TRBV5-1,TGCGCCAGCAGCCCAAATGTCGGGACAGGGAAAACTGAAGCTTTCTTT,CASSPNVGTGKTEAFF
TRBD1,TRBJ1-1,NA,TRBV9,TGTGCCAGCAGCGTAGGAGACAGGGGGGCCAAAGCTTTCTTT,CASSVGDRGAKAFF
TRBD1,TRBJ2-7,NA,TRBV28,TGTGCCAGCGAGTCCCAGGGAGACAGGGGGTTCCACGAGCAGTACTTC,CASESQGDRGFHEQYF
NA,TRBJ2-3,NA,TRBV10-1,TGCGCCAGCAGTGAGTCAGGGGGGAGCACAGATACGCAGTATTTT,CASSESGGSTDTQYF
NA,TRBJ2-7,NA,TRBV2,TGTGCCAGCAAAGAAGGGGATGCCTACGAGCAGTACTTC,CASKEGDAYEQYF
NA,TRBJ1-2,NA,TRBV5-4,TGTGCCAGCCTCCTCCGAGGGCAGGGTAGGAGCTACACCTTC,CASLLRGQGRSYTF
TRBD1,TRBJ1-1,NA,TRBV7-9,TGTGCCAGCAGCCCTCCCGGGACAGGGGACACTGAAGCTTTCTTT,CASSPPGTGDTEAFF
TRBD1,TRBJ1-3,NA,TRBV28,TGTGCCAGCAGGACCTGGGGGGACAGGGGCACGGGAAACACCATATATTTT,CASRTWGDRGTGNTIYF
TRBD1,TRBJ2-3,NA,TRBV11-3,TGTGCCAGCAGCTTAGGCGACCAGGGGGCAGATACAGATACGCAGTATTTT,CASSLGDQGADTDTQYF
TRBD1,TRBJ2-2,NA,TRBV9,TGTGCCAGCAGCGCCCGGGACAGGGGGCGCCGGGAGCTGTTTTTT,CASSARDRGRRELFF